The 15 T cell receptor beta chains presented below share a single source sample, sequenced in a study of blood T cell repertoires in COVID-19. Profiled with immunoSEQ multiplex PCR; TCRdb holds only in-frame clones, not every one. Of 50,000 to 65,000 clones in the sample, around 90% were seen once. What was sequenced was peripheral blood. All receptors come from a man aged 45 to 65 with acute or convalescent COVID-19.

The genes are TRBV29-1 and TRBJ2-1; a possible D gene is TRBD1 (6 bases). This CDR3 comprises 12 residues. CDR1 SQVTM and CDR2 ANQGSEA come from the germline V gene. V was pared by 5 bases and J by 13 bases, with 18 bases between. The CDR3 loop is CSVQLTGMTQFF. The CDR3 DNA reads TGCAGCGTTCAGCTTACAGGGATGACCCAGTTCTTC.

The rearrangement uses TRBV6-4 and TRBJ2-3, with 11 bases fitting TRBD2. Losses at the gene ends were 6 bases for V and 0 bases for J; bases not matched to a gene: 5. CDR3 length: 16 residues. Germline CDR1 reads MRHNA; CDR2 reads SNTAGT. DNA for the CDR3: TGTGCCAGCAGCCTGACTAGCGGGGAGAGCACAGATACGCAGTATTTT. It is translated as CASSLTSGESTDTQYF.

The genes are TRBV30 and TRBJ1-4; 10 bases line up with TRBD1. Germline-derived CDR1 and CDR2 are GTSNPN and SVGIG (reference sequence). With V trimmed by 2 bases and J by 8 bases, 5 bases remained unmatched. The CDR3 has 14 residues. CDR3 loop: CAWSRTGGTEKLFF. CDR3 bases: TGTGCCTGGAGTAGGACAGGGGGAACGGAAAAACTGTTTTTT.

This rearrangement joins TRBV11-2 to TRBJ2-6; D remains unclear. V dropped 1 base and J dropped 0 bases, with 10 bases sitting between them. CDR1 is SGHAT and CDR2 is FQNNGV in the germline V gene. The CDR3 loop spans 17 amino acids. CDR3 sequence reads: CASSLGDILSGANVLTF. The CDR3 DNA sequence: TGTGCCAGCAGCTTAGGCGACATCCTCTCTGGGGCCAACGTCCTGACTTTC.

V usage is TRBV24-1 and J usage is TRBJ1-5, with TRBD1 matching over 9 bases. The CDR3 runs to 15 residues. The trim removed 6 bases at V and 4 bases at J, leaving 6 bases unmatched. The germline V gene has CDR1 KGHDR and CDR2 SFDVKD. The CDR3 spells CATSKTGGSNQPQHF. DNA for the CDR3: TGTGCCACCAGTAAGACAGGGGGAAGTAATCAGCCCCAGCATTTT.

The chain employs TRBV5-4 and TRBJ2-7; 9 bases line up with TRBD1. With V trimmed by 3 bases and J by 6 bases, 4 bases remained unmatched. Germline CDR1 SGHNT, CDR2 YYREEE (reference sequence). The CDR3 extends over 13 amino acids. The CDR3 sequence: CASSSTQGAEQYF. In DNA form, the CDR3 reads TGTGCCAGCAGCTCAACACAGGGGGCCGAGCAGTACTTC.

V is TRBV5-1 and J is TRBJ1-4, with D perhaps matching TRBD1 (6 bases). CDR1 and CDR2 (germline): SGHRS, YFSETQ. CDR3 length: 14 amino acids. The V and J ends lost 0 bases and 7 bases respectively, with 10 bases between them. The CDR3 bases are TGCGCCAGCAGCTTGGACAGGGTGTCTGAAAAACTGTTTTTT. Its protein is CASSLDRVSEKLFF.

The V and J genes are TRBV3-1 (or the pseudogene TRBV3-2) and TRBJ1-2; 10 bases match TRBD1. Germline V gives CDR1 LGHDT, CDR2 YNNKEL (reference sequence). V lost 0 bases to trimming and J lost 9 bases; unmatched junction nucleotides: 16. This CDR3 contains 18 residues. The DNA of the CDR3 is TGTGCCAGCAGCCAAGAGGAGAGACAGGGGGCGGTAATTTTGAGCTACACCTTC. Protein: CASSQEERQGAVILSYTF.

V usage is TRBV2 and J usage is TRBJ1-5; 7 bases match TRBD1. Looked up from germline, CDR1 is SNHLY and CDR2 is FYNNEI. This CDR3 is 22 amino acids long. V lost 6 bases to trimming and J lost 3 bases; unmatched junction nucleotides: 29. CDR3 in DNA: TGTGCCAGCAGAAAAGCACCGGGACAGAGCCCTGGCCCGCCAAATCTCAATCAGCCCCAGCATTTT. Protein product: CASRKAPGQSPGPPNLNQPQHF.

With respect to this clone: The conserved phenylalanine or tryptophan is not found at the CDR3 terminus, so this likely reflects a read error. No DNA is shown, since the ends of the CDR3 on it are uncertain; the CDR3 is the one TCRdb lists. This sequence joins TRBV20-1 and TRBJ1-1. CDR1 DFQATT and CDR2 SNEGSKA come from the germline V gene (reference sequence). Including both end residues, the CDR3 is 9 amino acids long. CDR3 region: CSARAAGVG.

V and J are TRBV29-1 and TRBJ2-7; D remains ambiguous. The CDR3 loop spans 12 amino acids. The V gene's germline CDR1 is SQVTM and CDR2 ANQGSEA. V dropped 6 bases and J dropped 0 bases, with 9 bases sitting between them. CDR3 loop: CSVVYSSYEQYF. The CDR3 nucleotides read TGCAGCGTCGTTTACAGCTCCTACGAGCAGTACTTC.

The genes are TRBV27 and TRBJ1-1; weak D call: TRBD1 (6 bases). The CDR3 contains 16 residues. The V gene lost 6 bases and the J gene lost 0 bases, with 17 bases spanning the gap. CDR1 is MNHEY and CDR2 is SMNVEV in the germline V gene (reference sequence). As DNA, the CDR3 is TGTGCCAGCAGCCCGGGACAACTCGTTCTGAACACTGAAGCTTTCTTT. Translating gives CASSPGQLVLNTEAFF.

The V gene is TRBV30, the J gene TRBJ2-1, with 12 bases fitting TRBD2. This CDR3 is 17 amino acids long. Losses at the gene ends were 4 bases for V and 2 bases for J; bases not matched to a gene: 9. Germline V gives CDR1 GTSNPN, CDR2 SVGIG (reference sequence). CDR3 DNA: TGTGCCTGGATTGCTGCGTCTAGCGGGGGGGCCTACAATGAGCAGTTCTTC. This translates into CAWIAASSGGAYNEQFF.

The gene calls are TRBV21-1 and TRBJ1-1. TRBV21-1 is labeled a pseudogene. CDR3 length: 14 residues. The CDR3: CASSKGAGNTEAFF. CDR3 nucleotides: TGTGCCAGCAGCAAAGGAGCTGGGAACACTGAAGCTTTCTTT.

DNA of the CDR3: TGTGCCAGCAGTTACTCTGGGACAGGGGGCGTAAACATTCAGTACTTC. It encodes CASSYSGTGGVNIQYF. V is TRBV6-5 and J is TRBJ2-4; the match to TRBD1 covers 12 bases. The CDR3 sequence is 16 residues long. Germline V gene sequence: CDR1 MNHEY, CDR2 SVGAGI. Trimming cost V 0 bases and J 6 bases; bases outside gene matches: 3.